Listed below are T cell receptor beta chains from one sample, sequenced in a study of human T cells and chemical hapten exposure. TCRdb called the RACE reads again in MiXCR, with one record for every CDR3 protein. Among some 74,000 distinct CDR3 sequences, about 14% were seen once, and the ten largest hold approximately 4.5%. The starting material was whole blood, obtained in connection with sensitization to the hapten diphenylcyclopropenone (DPC). The source is a woman in her 50s with alopecia areata. Some clones in this sample may be carry-over from other donors' samples. Each CDR3 is given with its conserved first and last residue. Each record gives: V gene, clone size, J gene, D gene, CDR3 DNA, CDR3 protein. A D gene is named only where the DNA matches it firmly. Size is omitted from some rows. Given values are once, few, many or a class for expanded clones.

>TRBV6-1|NA|TRBJ2-5|NA
TGTGCCAGCAGTGAGAATACAGGGACCGAGACCCAGTACTTC
CASSENTGTETQYF
>TRBV7-2|many|TRBJ2-7|TRBD2
TGTGCCAGCAGCAAAACCGGGACTAGCGGGAGGGCCTTGAGGGAGCAGTACTTC
CASSKTGTSGRALREQYF
>TRBV5-1|NA|TRBJ2-5|TRBD2
TGCGCCAGCCGTGCGGGAGGGCTCGAGACCCAGTACTTC
CASRAGGLETQYF
>TRBV27|few|TRBJ2-1|NA
TGTGCCAGCAGTCGTGAGGGACTGCACCAGTTCTTC
CASSREGLHQFF
>TRBV12-3/TRBV12-4|few|TRBJ2-2|NA
TGTGCCAGCAGTTTGCAGGGGACCGGGGAGCTGTTTTTT
CASSLQGTGELFF
>TRBV28|NA|TRBJ2-3|NA
TGTGCCAGCCGACAAGGCGGGTCCGAGTGGGGTACGCAGTATTTT
CASRQGGSEWGTQYF
>TRBV7-2|few|TRBJ2-5|TRBD2
TGTGCCAGCAGCGTGGGGAGGCGGGGGGAGACCCAGTACTTC
CASSVGRRGETQYF
>TRBV28|few|TRBJ2-4|TRBD1
TGTGCCAGCAGGGTAGGACAGGGTATAGGAAATCAGTACTTC
CASRVGQGIGNQYF
>TRBV20-1|few|TRBJ1-1|NA
TGCAGGGCCGCGGTTAGCGGGTCCGGGAACACTGAAGCTTTCTTT
CRAAVSGSGNTEAFF
>TRBV7-6|NA|TRBJ2-1|TRBD2
TGTGCCAGCAGCTTACAAGCGGGAGCTTGGGATGAGCAGTTCTTC
CASSLQAGAWDEQFF
>TRBV20-1|few|TRBJ2-5|TRBD1
TGCAGTGCTGGAGGGACAGGATGGTACCAAGAGACCCAGTACTTC
CSAGGTGWYQETQYF
>TRBV29-1|few|TRBJ2-7|TRBD1
TGCAGCGTTGCGCAGGGGGACCACGAGCAGTACTTC
CSVAQGDHEQYF
>TRBV15|many|TRBJ2-6|NA
TGTGCCACCAGCAGAGAACGCGGTTCTGGGGCCAACGTCCTGACTTTC
CATSRERGSGANVLTF